The clone carrying this TCR beta chain has only a few counts. Its antigen remains unidentified. Sequenced patients had shown CD8+CD57+ cell expansion by flow cytometry. The study profiled TCR beta VDJ and CDR3 using genomic DNA as template. TCRdb re-called the reads with MiXCR, one entry per CDR3 protein. The sample consists of over 150,000 distinct CDR3 sequences, about 48% of them appearing once. The record originates from a study of CD8+CD57+ T cells in acquired aplastic anemia. About the research overall: Sorting CD4+ and CD8+ cells gave DNA averaging approximately 2.9 ug. Findings and limits, study-wide: Overlapping CD8+ CDR3 repertoires of patients and controls contained some 30 shared sequences.

This TCR was sampled from a human donor with aplastic anemia. The sample was sorted CD4+, CD8+, or CD8+CD57+ T cells (not recorded which) from PBMCs.

The CDR3 nucleotides read TGTGCCAGCAGGGCCGACAGGAACTCTGGAAACACCATATATTTT. Translating it yields CASRADRNSGNTIYF. The gene calls are TRBV27 and TRBJ1-3; tentative D call: TRBD1 (6 bases). Germline CDR1 and CDR2: MNHEY and SMNVEV (reference sequence). CDR3 size: 15 residues. With 6 bases removed from V and 0 bases from J, the gap between germline ends came to 12 bases.